Below are 15 T cell receptor beta chains sequenced from a single sample in a study of CD8+ T cells in alopecia areata. Treatment noted: oral pan-JAK inhibitor, 5-10 mg twice daily. It was cDNA, reverse transcribed from extracted RNA, that served as the sequencing template. Generated by immunoSEQ multiplex PCR, the TCRdb table keeps only in-frame clones and is missing some. Of 110,000 or so clones detected, less than 70% appear once; the ten largest clones hold roughly 3.5%. The sequenced sample was CD4+ T cells sorted from blood, obtained at week 24, from a patient treated with tofacitinib. The receptors were sampled from a human donor with alopecia areata.

The chain recombines TRBV27 with TRBJ2-7, with 7 bases aligning to TRBD2. V shed 7 bases and J 5 bases; nucleotides not matched to a gene: 8. Germline lookup yields CDR1 MNHEY and CDR2 SMNVEV (reference sequence). The CDR3 has 13 residues. DNA of the CDR3: TGTGCCAGCACCCGGTGGGGGGGGGACGAGCAGTACTTC. This encodes CASTRWGGDEQYF.

This clone was observed once. The V gene is TRBV2, the J gene TRBJ2-3; 7 nucleotides match TRBD2. V shed 3 bases, J shed 8 bases, and the junction held 5 bases outside the gene matches. This CDR3 contains 13 residues. CDR1 SNHLY and CDR2 FYNNEI come from the germline V gene. The CDR3 DNA reads as TGTGCCAGCAGTGAGGGGGGAGGGAGTACGCAGTATTTT. Amino acid sequence: CASSEGGGSTQYF.

The chain joins TRBV7-8 to TRBJ1-2, with D uncertain. CDR1 SGHVS and CDR2 FQNEAQ come from the germline V gene. Trimming removed 6 bases from V and 8 bases from J, with 16 bases in between. CDR3 size: 13 residues. The CDR3 coding sequence is TGTGCCAGCAGTCTAGAGTCCCTGGGGGGCTACACCTTC. Its translation: CASSLESLGGYTF.

The J gene is TRBJ1-1, the V gene TRBV30, with 7 nucleotides matching TRBD1. V was pared by 3 bases and J by 10 bases, with 2 bases of the junction left unmatched. This CDR3 has 10 residues. From germline, CDR1 is GTSNPN and CDR2 SVGIG (reference sequence). The DNA for the CDR3 is TGTGCCTGGAGGAGACAGGGAGCTTTCTTT. This codes for CAWRRQGAFF.

This chain links TRBV5-1 with TRBJ2-2; no clear D. The CDR3 has 15 residues. Germline CDR1 and CDR2: SGHRS and YFSETQ. Trimming took off 1 base at V and 2 bases at J, with 9 bases between the two ends. The CDR3 region is CASSLSQTNTGELFF. CDR3 sequence (DNA): TGCGCCAGCAGCTTGTCCCAGACTAACACCGGGGAGCTGTTTTTT. The variable domain in full, completed from reference TRBV5-1 and TRBJ2-2, reads KAGVTQTPRYLIKTRGQQVTLSCSPISGHRSVSWYQQTPGQGLQFLFEYFSETQRNKGNFPGRFSGRQFSNSRSEMNVSTLELGDSALYLCASSLSQTNTGELFFGEGSRLTVL.

The chain uses TRBV4-1 and TRBJ1-2; D is perhaps TRBD1 (5 bases). The CDR3 runs 16 residues. The ends were cut back, 0 bases at V and 3 bases at J, with 14 bases in the middle. CDR1 is MGHRA, CDR2 YSYEKL, per germline. CDR3 loop: CASSQDRTIHHYGYTF. The CDR3 DNA is TGCGCCAGCAGCCAAGATCGGACAATCCACCACTATGGCTACACCTTC.

The rearrangement uses TRBV29-1 and TRBJ1-2; D is unclear. Deletions cut 5 bases from V and 6 bases from J, with 25 bases between. Germline loops: CDR1 SQVTM, CDR2 ANQGSEA. This CDR3 has 16 amino acids. This CDR3 is CSVSQTLLGNVNGYTF. The CDR3 nucleotides are TGCAGCGTTTCCCAGACCCTGCTGGGAAACGTTAATGGCTACACCTTC.

The chain uses TRBV27 and TRBJ2-2; D is ambiguous. Germline values: CDR1 MNHEY, CDR2 SMNVEV (reference sequence). The CDR3 loop spans 14 amino acids. V lost 3 bases to trimming and J lost 3 bases, with 8 bases between them. The CDR3 DNA reads as TGTGCCAGCAGTTTTTTCCAGGACACCGGGGAGCTGTTTTTT. Its protein product is CASSFFQDTGELFF.

The rearrangement links TRBV29-1 to TRBJ1-4, with a possible D match to TRBD1 (5 bases). The V and J ends lost 6 bases and 5 bases respectively, with 13 bases between them. Germline V lookup: CDR1 SQVTM, CDR2 ANQGSEA. The CDR3 sequence is 13 residues long. CDR3 DNA: TGCAGCGTCAGCCGGGACTCCAATGAAAAACTGTTTTTT. Residues: CSVSRDSNEKLFF.

This sequence joins TRBV7-9 and TRBJ2-1; 9 positions agree with TRBD2. Germline V gene sequence: CDR1 SEHNR, CDR2 FQNEAQ (reference sequence). The CDR3 spans 16 residues. The J segment lost 8 bases and the V segment lost 1 base, leaving 9 bases of the junction unmatched. Here the CDR3 reads CASSLVGGGAWDEQFF. DNA for the CDR3: TGTGCCAGCAGCTTAGTAGGCGGGGGGGCCTGGGATGAGCAGTTCTTC.

This clone was counted a few times. The V and J genes are TRBV2 and TRBJ2-4, with no clear D. V gave up 1 base and J gave up 7 bases, with 5 bases separating them. Germline V gene sequence: CDR1 SNHLY, CDR2 FYNNEI. This CDR3 spans 12 amino acids. CDR3 sequence: CASSEDSNIQYF. CDR3 coding DNA: TGTGCCAGCAGTGAAGACTCCAACATTCAGTACTTC.

The gene calls are TRBV7-9 and TRBJ2-7, with a tentative D call TRBD1 (5 bases). Germline CDR1 and CDR2: SEHNR and FQNEAQ (reference sequence). With 1 base removed from V and 0 bases from J, the gap between germline ends came to 10 bases. The CDR3 is 15 residues long. CDR3 bases: TGTGCCAGCAGCTTAGTTCAGGGCAACTCCTACGAGCAGTACTTC. Translated, it gives CASSLVQGNSYEQYF.

The V and J genes are TRBV4-3 and TRBJ1-5; 7 bases are shared with TRBD1. Germline V gives CDR1 LGHNA, CDR2 YSLEER. There are 14 residues in the CDR3. The junction had 5 bases not matched to a gene; V was cut back by 5 bases and J by 4 bases. The CDR3 protein is CASSGQVGNQPQHF. The DNA of the CDR3 is TGCGCCAGCAGCGGACAGGTAGGGAATCAGCCCCAGCATTTT.

The chain has TRBV2 and TRBJ2-3, with 7 bases aligning to TRBD1. J gave up 12 bases and V 4 bases, and 10 bases lay outside the gene matches. CDR3 length: 13 residues. The germline V gene has CDR1 SNHLY and CDR2 FYNNEI. CDR3 protein: CASSAQDRRRQYF. The CDR3 region has the DNA TGTGCCAGCAGTGCCCAGGACAGGAGACGACAGTATTTT.

This chain's CDR3 is CASSFTGQEANVLTF. The CDR3, as DNA: TGCGCCAGCAGCTTTACAGGGCAGGAAGCCAACGTCCTGACTTTC. V usage is TRBV5-1 and J usage is TRBJ2-6, with D maybe TRBD1 (6 bases). The germline V and J ends were trimmed by 2 bases and 7 bases, with 13 bases remaining between them. The germline V gene encodes CDR1 SGHRS and CDR2 YFSETQ. The CDR3 runs 15 residues.